This T cell receptor (beta chain) was captured by sequencing in a study of a mutant IDH1 vaccine in newly diagnosed glioma. About the research overall: The vaccination schedule gave patients eight doses in weeks 1, 3, 5, 7, 11, 15, 19 and 23. Treatment recipients were roughly 62% male and around 40% female, and their mean age was around 37 years. The study, taken as a whole, reports: Changes in the top peripheral T cell clonotypes seemingly had no bearing on pseudoprogression.

Here immunoSEQ multiplex PCR was the method, and the copy in TCRdb shows in-frame clones only, minus some. In the table there are about 28,000 clones, approximately 90% of which are singletons. As to this clone: Its target is unknown. The same CDR3 can be traced to other DNA sequences in this sample.

Time point here: week 5, during vaccination. With topical imiquimod, each dose of the vaccine consisted of 300 ug of mutant IDH1 20-mer peptide. This specimen consisted of peripheral blood mononuclear cells (PBMCs), obtained from a glioma patient whose treatment included an IDH1 peptide vaccine. The receptor was isolated from a woman in her thirties or forties with glioma. Some clones in this sample may be carry-over from other donors' samples.

The DNA for the CDR3 is TGCAGTGCTAGAGGGCACATTCAGTACTTC. This translates into CSARGHIQYF. This chain links TRBV20-1 with TRBJ2-4; D unresolved. Germline V gives CDR1 DFQATT, CDR2 SNEGSKA (reference sequence). The ends were cut back, 1 base at V and 8 bases at J, with 3 bases in the middle. CDR3 length equals 10 residues.